Listed below are T cell receptor beta chains from one sample, sequenced in a study of glioma-infiltrating T cells after dendritic cell vaccination. Assay used: immunoSEQ multiplex PCR; TCRdb lists only in-frame clones, some missing. The table records 99,000 or so clones, around 80% of them present only once. The sequences come from blood, collected after dendritic cell vaccination. These receptors originate from a human donor with glioblastoma. The CDR3 runs from the conserved cysteine through the conserved F or W. A D gene is named only where the DNA matches it firmly. Size is omitted from some rows. Given values are once, few, many or a class for expanded clones.

j_gene | v_gene | d_gene | abundance | CDR3aa | CDR3nt
TRBJ1-2 | TRBV11-2 | . | . | CASSLVGIGGYTF | TGTGCCAGCAGCCTAGTGGGTATAGGGGGTTACACCTTC
TRBJ1-6 | TRBV5-4 | . | once | CASSHRQAYNSPLHF | TGTGCCAGCAGCCACAGACAGGCCTATAATTCACCCCTCCACTTT
TRBJ2-3 | TRBV15 | . | . | CATRAGLDTDTQYF | TGTGCCACCAGGGCGGGCCTAGACACAGATACGCAGTATTTT
TRBJ2-7 | TRBV7-9 | . | . | CASSHPPGFYEQYF | TGTGCCAGCAGTCACCCCCCCGGGTTCTACGAGCAGTACTTC
TRBJ1-5 | TRBV7-9 | TRBD1 | . | CASSPTGSQPQHF | TGTGCCAGCAGCCCGACAGGGTCGCAGCCCCAGCATTTT
TRBJ1-1 | TRBV28 | . | . | CASSLGTLIIEAFF | TGTGCCAGCAGTTTAGGGACTCTGATCATTGAAGCTTTCTTT
TRBJ2-7 | TRBV6-1 | . | . | CASRARTWGLYEQYF | TGTGCCAGCAGAGCTAGGACATGGGGGCTCTACGAGCAGTACTTC
TRBJ1-1 | TRBV6-5 | . | . | CASQGNTEAFF | TGTGCCAGTCAGGGGAACACTGAAGCTTTCTTT
TRBJ1-2 | TRBV20-1 | TRBD1 | . | CSGQGGGGYTF | TGCAGTGGGCAGGGGGGAGGTGGCTACACCTTC
TRBJ2-7 | TRBV20-1 | . | few | CSAPTEREQYF | TGCAGTGCCCCGACAGAACGAGAGCAGTACTTC
TRBJ1-2 | TRBV6-5 | . | . | CASRDSGTNYGYTF | TGTGCCAGCAGAGACTCCGGGACAAACTATGGCTACACCTTC
TRBJ1-3 | TRBV9 | . | once | CASSVVDSGNTIYF | TGTGCCAGCAGCGTAGTAGACAGTGGAAACACCATATATTTT
TRBJ1-1 | TRBV19 | . | . | CASSIVQAEGEAFF | TGTGCCAGTAGTATAGTACAGGCCGAAGGAGAAGCTTTCTTT
TRBJ1-2 | TRBV28 | TRBD1 | . | CASSPHHPGQGPSF | TGTGCCAGCAGTCCACACCATCCGGGACAGGGGCCATCTTTC
TRBJ2-2 | TRBV2 | TRBD1 | . | CASSGQGANTGELFF | TGTGCCAGCAGTGGACAGGGCGCCAACACCGGGGAGCTGTTTTTT
TRBJ2-1 | TRBV5-1 | TRBD1 | . | CASSWKQGDEQFF | TGCGCCAGCAGCTGGAAACAGGGGGACGAGCAGTTCTTC
TRBJ2-5 | TRBV27 | . | . | CASSFLGAGETQYF | TGTGCCAGCAGTTTCTTGGGGGCTGGGGAGACCCAGTACTTC
TRBJ2-7 | TRBV28 | TRBD2 | once | CASSLSWEGSYEQYF | TGTGCCAGCAGTTTGTCTTGGGAGGGCTCCTACGAGCAGTACTTC
TRBJ1-2 | TRBV19 | . | . | CASSDRTQYGYTF | TGTGCCAGTAGCGACAGGACCCAATATGGCTACACCTTC
TRBJ1-1 | TRBV18 | . | . | CASSRGGTEAFF | TGTGCCAGCTCAAGGGGGGGCACTGAAGCTTTCTTT
TRBJ1-3 | TRBV28 | . | . | CASSYTYSGNTIYF | TGTGCCAGCAGTTATACTTACTCTGGAAACACCATATATTTT
TRBJ2-3 | TRBV29-1 | TRBD2 | once | CSVEGGRLAGPPTTDTQYF | TGCAGCGTTGAAGGGGGCAGGCTAGCGGGTCCTCCTACCACAGATACGCAGTATTTT
TRBJ2-7 | TRBV19 | TRBD1 | few | CASTDRGKEQYF | TGTGCCAGTACGGACAGGGGGAAAGAGCAGTACTTC
TRBJ1-5 | TRBV19 | TRBD1 | . | CASTWTGDNQPQHF | TGTGCCAGTACCTGGACAGGGGACAATCAGCCCCAGCATTTT
TRBJ1-2 | TRBV10-1 | . | . | CASSGPGTNNYGYTF | TGCGCCAGCAGTGGGCCGGGGACAAATAACTATGGCTACACCTTC
TRBJ2-7 | TRBV7-2 | TRBD1 | . | CASSLEGQASYEQYF | TGTGCCAGCAGCTTAGAGGGACAGGCATCCTACGAGCAGTACTTC
TRBJ1-2 | TRBV7-9 | . | . | CASSLPVRGGYTF | TGTGCCAGCAGCTTACCCGTCCGGGGAGGCTACACCTTC
TRBJ1-1 | TRBV6-1 | TRBD1 | . | CASSEAGTVNTEAFF | TGTGCCAGCAGTGAAGCCGGGACAGTTAACACTGAAGCTTTCTTT
TRBJ2-5 | TRBV6-6 | TRBD1 | . | CASSRQGAAGETQYF | TGTGCCAGCAGTCGACAGGGGGCTGCTGGAGAGACCCAGTACTTC
TRBJ2-1 | TRBV28 | TRBD1 | few | CASSLSGQGYNEQFF | TGTGCCAGCAGTTTAAGCGGACAGGGGTACAATGAGCAGTTCTTC
TRBJ2-1 | TRBV5-4 | TRBD2 | . | CASSLGTSGRALNEQFF | TGTGCCAGCAGCTTAGGGACTAGCGGGAGGGCCCTCAATGAGCAGTTCTTC
TRBJ2-7 | TRBV28 | TRBD1 | once | CASSNRDRAYEQYF | TGTGCCAGCAGTAACCGGGACAGGGCCTACGAGCAGTACTTC
TRBJ2-1 | TRBV21-1 | . | . | CASSKVRGNEQFF | TGTGCCAGCAGCAAAGTCCGGGGGAATGAGCAGTTCTTC
TRBJ1-4 | TRBV5-1 | . | . | CASSLRIGDNEKLFF | TGCGCCAGCAGCTTACGGATCGGAGATAATGAAAAACTGTTTTTT
TRBJ1-1 | TRBV7-3 | TRBD1 | few | CASSSGTGGTEAFF | TGTGCCAGCAGCTCCGGGACAGGGGGCACTGAAGCTTTCTTT
TRBJ2-3 | TRBV7-2 | . | . | CASSRYSTDTQYF | TGTGCCAGCAGCCGCTATAGCACAGATACGCAGTATTTT
TRBJ2-7 | TRBV9 | TRBD1 | . | CASSVGQGPYEQYF | TGTGCCAGCAGCGTGGGACAGGGACCCTACGAGCAGTACTTC
TRBJ1-2 | TRBV6-1 | TRBD1 | few | CASSDVVTGRYGYTF | TGTGCCAGCAGTGATGTTGTGACAGGGAGGTATGGCTACACCTTC
TRBJ2-1 | TRBV10-3 | TRBD2 | . | CAIRTSGSYEQFF | TGTGCCATTCGCACTAGCGGGAGCTATGAGCAGTTCTTC
TRBJ2-3 | TRBV18 | TRBD1 | once | CASRTGTGYTDTQYF | TGTGCCAGCAGGACCGGGACAGGGTACACAGATACGCAGTATTTT
TRBJ1-1 | TRBV18 | . | . | CASSAVNTEAFF | TGTGCCAGCTCAGCAGTAAACACTGAAGCTTTCTTT
TRBJ1-2 | TRBV5-1 | TRBD1 | . | CASSIRTGGHYGYTF | TGCGCCAGCAGCATCAGGACAGGAGGGCACTATGGCTACACCTTC
TRBJ2-6 | TRBV5-6 | TRBD1 | . | CASTIPPGQSSGANVLTF | TGTGCCAGCACCATCCCCCCGGGACAGAGCTCTGGGGCCAACGTCCTGACTTTC
TRBJ1-2 | TRBV6-5 | TRBD1 | . | CASRSGTGGYTF | TGTGCCAGCAGGTCCGGGACAGGGGGCTACACCTTC
TRBJ2-1 | TRBV5-1 | TRBD1 | . | CASSADRGNEQFF | TGCGCCAGCAGCGCGGACAGGGGGAATGAGCAGTTCTTC
TRBJ1-5 | TRBV28 | TRBD1 | . | CASSLQGPSNQPQHF | TGTGCCAGCAGCCTACAGGGGCCAAGCAATCAGCCCCAGCATTTT
TRBJ2-1 | TRBV28 | . | . | CASSPPEPDLGGKFF | TGTGCCAGCAGTCCCCCCGAGCCCGATTTAGGAGGCAAGTTCTTC
TRBJ1-6 | TRBV30 | TRBD1 | . | CAWGTLTGDSPLHF | TGTGCCTGGGGCACTCTAACAGGGGATTCACCCCTCCACTTT
TRBJ1-2 | TRBV2 | . | . | CASSVRPHYYGYTF | TGTGCCAGCAGTGTGAGGCCACACTACTATGGCTACACCTTC
TRBJ1-2 | TRBV6-6 | TRBD1 | . | CASSPAGGYGYTF | TGTGCCAGCAGTCCGGCAGGGGGCTATGGCTACACCTTC
TRBJ2-3 | TRBV30 | . | . | CAWGTSQTQYF | TGTGCCTGGGGCACCTCGCAAACGCAGTATTTT
TRBJ1-1 | TRBV2 | . | . | CASSVSVLTGTEAFF | TGTGCCAGCAGTGTGTCAGTGCTCACCGGGACTGAAGCTTTCTTT
TRBJ2-5 | TRBV27 | TRBD1 | . | CASSTRTGETQYF | TGTGCCAGCAGTACCCGGACAGGGGAGACCCAGTACTTC